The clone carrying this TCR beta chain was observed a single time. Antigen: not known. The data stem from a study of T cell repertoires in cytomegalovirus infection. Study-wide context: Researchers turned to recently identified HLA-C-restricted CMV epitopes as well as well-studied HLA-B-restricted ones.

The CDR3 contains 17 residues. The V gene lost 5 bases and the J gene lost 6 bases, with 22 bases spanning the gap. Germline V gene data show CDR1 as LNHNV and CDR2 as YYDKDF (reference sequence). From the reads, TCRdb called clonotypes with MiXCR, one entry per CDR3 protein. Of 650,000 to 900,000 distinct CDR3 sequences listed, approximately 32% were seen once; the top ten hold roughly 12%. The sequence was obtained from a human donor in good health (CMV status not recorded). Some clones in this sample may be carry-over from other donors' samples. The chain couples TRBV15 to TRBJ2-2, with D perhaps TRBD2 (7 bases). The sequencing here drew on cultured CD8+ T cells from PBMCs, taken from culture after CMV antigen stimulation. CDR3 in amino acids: CATSPLPAGTSAGELFF. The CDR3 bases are TGTGCCACCAGCCCCCTCCCAGCGGGGACATCAGCCGGGGAGCTGTTTTTT.